The 15 T cell receptor beta chains below all came from one sample that was sequenced in a study of T cells in Graves' hyperthyroidism and ophthalmopathy. Amplified TCR beta CDR3 regions derived from RNA transcripts. Carried out on the TCR CDR3, a first-round RT-PCR used the HTBI primer set. MiXCR, applied by TCRdb to the multiplex PCR reads, yields one record per CDR3 protein. The table includes roughly 260,000 distinct CDR3 sequences, about 14% detected once. Material for sequencing was blood. The receptors here all came from a woman in her thirties or forties with Graves' hyperthyroidism that later progressed to Graves' ophthalmopathy.

The chain couples TRBV28 to TRBJ2-5; 9 nucleotides agree with TRBD2. This CDR3 spans 18 amino acids. After removal of 1 base from V and 4 bases from J, the junction contained 13 bases not matched to a gene. CDR1 is MDHEN and CDR2 is SYDVKM in the germline V gene. CDR3: CASSLLQRRLAGRETQYF. The CDR3 region has the DNA TGTGCCAGCAGTTTATTACAGCGGAGGCTAGCGGGGCGAGAGACCCAGTACTTC.

V gene TRBV13 combines with J gene TRBJ2-1, with 8 bases identical to TRBD1. This CDR3 has 14 amino acids. The V segment lost 5 bases and the J segment 13 bases; nucleotides outside the gene matches: 13. From germline, CDR1 is PRHDT and CDR2 FYEKMQ (reference sequence). The CDR3 spells CASSPKDRAPLQFF. In DNA, the CDR3 is TGTGCCAGCAGCCCAAAGGACAGGGCCCCCCTACAGTTCTTC.

This clonotype has ten or more counts. This chain uses TRBV10-3 with TRBJ1-1; D not resolved. Trimming took off 3 bases at V and 0 bases at J, with 11 bases between the two ends. The CDR3 is 15 residues long. Looked up from germline, CDR1 is ENHRY and CDR2 is SYGVKD. CDR3 DNA sequence: TGTGCCATCAGTGAAAGGCAGGTCCTGAACACTGAAGCTTTCTTT. Translation gives CAISERQVLNTEAFF.

The chain joins TRBV28 to TRBJ2-7, with D hard to call. The germline V gene encodes CDR1 MDHEN and CDR2 SYDVKM. The CDR3 is made up of 10 amino acids. Trimming stripped 8 bases from V and 5 bases from J, with 7 bases between. This CDR3 reads CASARHEQYF. The CDR3 coding sequence is TGTGCCAGCGCCCGCCACGAGCAGTACTTC. The variable domain in full, with the rest retrieved from reference TRBV28 and TRBJ2-7, is DVKVTQSSRYLVKRTGEKVFLECVQDMDHENMFWYRQDPGLGLRLIYFSYDVKMKEKGDIPEGYSVSREKKERFSLILESASTNQTSMYLCASARHEQYFGPGTRLTVT.

This clonotype occurred a few times. V gene TRBV5-1 combines with J gene TRBJ1-1; no clear D gene. V lost 4 bases and J 3 bases, leaving 13 bases between the germline ends. The CDR3 is made up of 14 amino acids. Germline CDR1 SGHRS, CDR2 YFSETQ. CDR3 in DNA: TGCGCCAGCAGCACACACAACCGGGACACTGAAGCTTTCTTT. Its translation is CASSTHNRDTEAFF.

This clonotype was seen a few times. The V gene is TRBV20-1, the J gene TRBJ1-2; 9 nucleotides agree with TRBD1. Germline V gene lookup returns CDR1 DFQATT and CDR2 SNEGSKA (reference sequence). The CDR3 is 16 residues long. V lost 5 bases, J lost 4 bases, and 14 bases stayed unmatched. CDR3 DNA sequence: TGCAGTGCTTCCGTTTGGACAGGGGAGTTTGGCTATGGCTACACCTTC. It encodes CSASVWTGEFGYGYTF.

The chain recombines TRBV28 with TRBJ2-1; 11 bases line up with TRBD2. CDR1 and CDR2 from the germline V gene are MDHEN and SYDVKM. Trimming removed 5 bases from V and 8 bases from J; junction bases left unmatched: 17. This CDR3 has 18 residues. The CDR3 loop is CASSRKLAIAGGQHEQFF. CDR3 DNA: TGTGCCAGCAGTCGTAAACTAGCCATAGCGGGAGGGCAGCATGAGCAGTTCTTC.

This clonotype occurred many times. The V call is TRBV2, the J call TRBJ2-7, with TRBD1 matching over 9 bases. CDR3 length: 17 residues. The V and J ends lost 0 bases and 6 bases, in that order; junction bases with no gene match: 12. The germline V gene has CDR1 SNHLY and CDR2 FYNNEI. The CDR3 here is CASSEALGGDREPEQYF. The DNA of the CDR3 is TGTGCCAGCAGTGAAGCGCTTGGAGGGGACAGGGAGCCCGAGCAGTACTTC.

In its sample, this clonotype was seen many times. The chain has TRBV27 and TRBJ2-7, with TRBD2 matching 7 bases. CDR1 and CDR2 (germline): MNHEY, SMNVEV (reference sequence). There are 15 residues in the CDR3. Trimming removed 6 bases from V and 0 bases from J; junction bases left unmatched: 8. DNA of the CDR3: TGTGCCAGCAGCAATCGTCCGGGAGGCTCCTACGAGCAGTACTTC. Amino acids: CASSNRPGGSYEQYF.

At least ten counts were recorded for this clonotype. The chain couples TRBV28 to TRBJ2-1; 16 positions match TRBD2. Germline values: CDR1 MDHEN, CDR2 SYDVKM. V shed 4 bases, J shed 10 bases, and the junction held 10 bases outside the gene matches. This CDR3 has 17 residues. CDR3 nucleotide sequence: TGTGCCAGCAGTTCCTACCATGGGACTAGCGGGAGGGGCGAGCAGTTCTTC. Translated, it gives CASSSYHGTSGRGEQFF.

V and J are TRBV28 and TRBJ2-3, with TRBD2 matching 9 bases. The CDR3 has 14 residues. The germline CDR1 and CDR2 sequences are MDHEN and SYDVKM. The junction had 7 bases not matched to a gene; V was cut back by 6 bases and J by 6 bases. Here the CDR3 DNA reads TGTGCCAGCAGGCTAGCGGGAACCCCCGATACGCAGTATTTT. As protein: CASRLAGTPDTQYF.

This clonotype came up many times. The chain carries TRBV29-1 and TRBJ2-1, with D possibly matching TRBD2 (5 bases). CDR3 length: 14 residues. V shed 7 bases and J shed 2 bases, with 15 bases lying between them. Germline CDR1 is SQVTM and CDR2 is ANQGSEA. CDR3 in amino acids: CSAAFGRAYNEQFF. In DNA form, the CDR3 reads TGCAGCGCCGCCTTCGGGCGGGCCTACAATGAGCAGTTCTTC.

With respect to this clonotype: At one end, the junction sequence differs from germline, possibly due to a read error. This chain connects TRBV5-1 to TRBJ2-3; a possible D gene is TRBD2 (6 bases). The length of the CDR3 is 14 residues. The germline CDR1 and CDR2 sequences are SGHRS and YFSETQ. The DNA for the CDR3 is TGCGCCAGCAGACTAGCCGATAGCACAGATACGCGGTATTTT. It is translated as CASRLADSTDTRYF.

This clonotype appeared many times. The chain combines TRBV15 with TRBJ2-1; 9 nucleotides align to TRBD2. Germline loops: CDR1 LNHNV, CDR2 YYDKDF (reference sequence). Trimming at V came to 3 bases and at J to 4 bases, leaving 7 bases not matched to a gene. The CDR3 is 16 residues long. CDR3 loop: CATSREGLAIYNEQFF. CDR3 nucleotide sequence: TGTGCCACCAGCAGGGAAGGACTAGCGATTTACAATGAGCAGTTCTTC.

This chain joins TRBV19 and TRBJ2-7, with D possibly matching TRBD2 (5 bases). The germline gives CDR1 LNHDA, CDR2 SQIVND (reference sequence). The CDR3 extends over 14 amino acids. Trimming took 5 bases from V and 4 from J, leaving 15 bases between them. CDR3: CASSPVGAGYEQYF. Written as DNA, the CDR3 is TGTGCCAGTAGTCCAGTGGGAGCTGGGTACGAGCAGTACTTC. The full variable domain, with the rest looked up from reference TRBV19 and TRBJ2-7, is DGGITQSPKYLFRKEGQNVTLSCEQNLNHDAMYWYRQDPGQGLRLIYYSQIVNDFQKGDIAEGYSVSREKKESFPLTVTSAQKNPTAFYLCASSPVGAGYEQYFGPGTRLTVT.